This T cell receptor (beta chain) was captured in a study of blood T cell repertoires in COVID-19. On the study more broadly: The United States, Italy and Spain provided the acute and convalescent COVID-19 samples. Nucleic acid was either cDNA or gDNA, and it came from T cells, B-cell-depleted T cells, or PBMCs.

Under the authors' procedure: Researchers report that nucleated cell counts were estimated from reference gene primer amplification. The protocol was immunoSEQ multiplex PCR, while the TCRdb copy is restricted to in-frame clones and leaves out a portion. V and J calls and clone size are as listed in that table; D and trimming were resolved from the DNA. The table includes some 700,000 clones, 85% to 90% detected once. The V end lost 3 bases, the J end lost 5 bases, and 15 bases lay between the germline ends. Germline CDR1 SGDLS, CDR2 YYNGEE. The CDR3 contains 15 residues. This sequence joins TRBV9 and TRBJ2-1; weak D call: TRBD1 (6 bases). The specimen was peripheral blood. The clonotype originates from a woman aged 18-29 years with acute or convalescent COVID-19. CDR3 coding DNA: TGTGCCAGCAGCGGGGGTACAGGGACCCACAATGAGCAGTTCTTC. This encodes CASSGGTGTHNEQFF.